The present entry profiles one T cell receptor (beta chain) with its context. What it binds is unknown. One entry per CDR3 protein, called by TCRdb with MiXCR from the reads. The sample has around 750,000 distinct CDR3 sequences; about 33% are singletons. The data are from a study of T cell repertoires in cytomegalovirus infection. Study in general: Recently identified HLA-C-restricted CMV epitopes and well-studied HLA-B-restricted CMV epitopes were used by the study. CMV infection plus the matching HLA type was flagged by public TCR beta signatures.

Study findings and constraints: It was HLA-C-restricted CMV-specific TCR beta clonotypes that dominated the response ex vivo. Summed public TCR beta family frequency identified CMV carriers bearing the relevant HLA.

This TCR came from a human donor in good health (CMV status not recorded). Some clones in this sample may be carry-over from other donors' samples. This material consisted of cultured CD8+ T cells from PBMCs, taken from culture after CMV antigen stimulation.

CDR3 region: CASSPPRGQGAYTGELFF. CDR3 coding DNA: TGCGCCAGCAGCCCCCCCCGAGGACAGGGGGCGTACACCGGGGAGCTGTTTTTT. The chain couples TRBV4-3 to TRBJ2-2; 11 nucleotides agree with TRBD1. V was clipped by 4 bases and J by 3 bases; unmatched bases: 10. The CDR3 totals 18 residues. Per germline, CDR1 LGHNA and CDR2 YSLEER.